Detailed here is one T cell receptor (beta chain). The data stem from a study of Ad26.COV2.S vaccination and SARS-CoV-2 variants. Assay used: immunoSEQ multiplex PCR; TCRdb lists only in-frame clones, some missing. This table holds about 250,000 clones, about 87% found once. The treatment is: about 20 received Ad26.COV2.S at low or high dose, single or two shots; several received placebo; per-sample allocation not given. After the first vaccine or placebo injection, samples were drawn on day 63. This TCR came from a person between 18 and 60 years old who received the Ad26.COV2.S COVID-19 vaccine or a placebo. The source material was peripheral blood, sampled in a trial of Ad26.COV2.S vaccine versus placebo.

The CDR3 reads CASSETPVRGAGYGYTF. The CDR3 coding sequence is TGTGCCAGCAGCGAAACCCCGGTTAGGGGGGCGGGTTATGGCTACACCTTC. The chain employs TRBV9 and TRBJ1-2, with D perhaps matching TRBD1 (6 bases). CDR3 size: 17 residues. V lost 3 bases to trimming and J lost 5 bases, with 23 bases between them. Per germline, CDR1 SGDLS and CDR2 YYNGEE.